This TCR beta chain was identified in a study of vaccination and CD4 T cells after COVID-19 (dated 2022 in TCRdb). Background on the whole study: SARS-CoV-2 positivity had been established in the convalescent patients by nasal swab PCR, and mild disease was recorded in several of these patients and severe disease in one. Culture stimuli were overlapping spike peptide pools from SARS-CoV-2 and from the common cold coronaviruses HCoV-NL63, HCoV-OC43 and HCoV-229E. Post-COVID blood samples were collected from convalescent patients a median of approximately 93 days after diagnosis, with a range of roughly 35 to 180 days. Post-vaccine blood samples were taken a median of about 77 days after the second vaccine dose, with a range of roughly 13 to 250 days. The spike-specific CD4+ TCR repertoire was compared before and after mRNA vaccination in approximately ten COVID-19 convalescent patients and 4 infection-naive healthy vaccine recipients. Control cultures received a CEFX viral epitope pool as the positive control, an HIV-1 Nef peptide pool as the negative control, or no peptide. Each participant got two doses of either the Pfizer-BioNTech BNT162b2 vaccine (n=8) or the Moderna mRNA-1273 vaccine (n=2). The convalescent cohort comprised six males and four females, including two Hispanic individuals, seven Caucasians, two Asians and one multiracial person. Study-level results and caveats: The median number of SARS-CoV-2-reactive clonotypes rose from 21 after infection to 38 after vaccination, but the change was not significant. Of the vaccine-specific clones in convalescent patients, 304 of 307, or nearly all, reacted only to SARS-CoV-2 spike and did not cross-react with common cold coronaviruses. Among the post-vaccine SARS-CoV-2-reactive clones in convalescent patients, a median 86.3% showed up only after vaccination, which suggests vaccine-specific priming. The number of convalescent patients in the study was relatively small, and the study did not examine early timepoints following natural infection.

The trim is 6 bases for V and 9 bases for J, with a gap of 15 bases between the germline ends. The CDR3 covers 14 residues, taking in both the cysteine and the phenylalanine. Just CDR3 DNA is preserved here, 42 bases in frame from base 1. Libraries were prepared through PCR. TCR sequencing of DNA from cultured CD4+ T cells used the Oncomine TCR Beta short-read assay at the Johns Hopkins FTIC core. The QIAamp micro DNA kit was used to extract genomic DNA from the cultured CD4+ T cells. Oncomine TCR Beta libraries from cultured CD4+ T cells were pooled using unique dual indexes and sequenced on an Illumina iSeq 100. Processing in the source paper ran as follows. Non-productive sequences were removed, and CDR3s not starting with C, not ending with F or W, or shorter than 7 amino acids were discarded. Antigen-specific clonotypes were identified using the MANAFEST web application through comparison of peptide-stimulated wells with reference and other culture wells. To be called positive, a clone needed an FDR below 0.05, an odds ratio above 5, and a productive frequency above 0.1% in at least two of three replicate wells. Clonotypes that were significantly expanded in both SARS-CoV-2 spike wells and at least one common cold coronavirus spike condition were defined as cross-reactive. Using R version 3.6.1, CDR3 homology was evaluated through Levenshtein distances (stringdist) along with unrooted phylogenetic trees (ape). Using fastp trimming at Q25 and MiXCR clonotype assembly, TCRdb reanalyzed the public sequencing data and kept in-frame beta chains. Rows are combined by CDR3 protein, so each entry shows the most common genes and DNA. The authors' filters were not applied to this entry. For this sample the table gives about 8,600 distinct CDR3 sequences, of which less than 40% were detected only once. In total, the top ten clones hold roughly 30% of the sample.

Interpreted using the paper, the treatment or condition label stands for: approximately nine-day PBMC culture with coronavirus spike peptide pools or control peptides (ViraFEST assay). The ViraFEST assay, used in the study, expanded antigen-specific T cells with peptide pools and then identified the expanded clonotypes through TCR sequencing. The positive SARS-CoV-2 PCR tests of the convalescent patients were dated from March to December 2020, before the Alpha, Beta and Delta variants emerged in the United States. Each well held 1.5 million to 2.5 million PBMCs cultured with 9 to 10 ug/ml peptide pools in IMDM containing approximately 5% human AB serum and around 9 IU/ml IL-2. On days 3 and 7, half of the culture medium was replaced with fresh IL-2-containing medium. CD4+ T cells were isolated after around ten days of culture through negative selection using the EasySep CD4+ T cell isolation kit. Ficoll-Paque Plus gradient centrifugation was used to isolate PBMCs from whole blood, and the isolated PBMCs were then either used fresh or cryopreserved at -140C. Triplicate wells were generally used for each culture condition.

This clonotype was detected only a few times. Its antigen target is currently unknown. Per-nucleotide qualities are absent, and no much larger clonotype sits a single base away. Sequencing input: cultured CD4+ T cells from blood. The receptor's source is a human donor with COVID-19. The chain uses TRBV23-1 and TRBJ1-6; TRBD1 could be the D gene, as 6 bases match. TRBV23-1 is placed among ORFs of uncertain function. The bases are TGCGCCAGCAGCCCGACAGGCAGGGGTTCACCCCTCCACTTT. Its protein reads: CASSPTGRGSPLHF.